This T cell receptor (beta chain) was captured by sequencing in a study of T cell repertoires in cytomegalovirus infection. Study information: HLA-C-restricted CMV epitopes, recently identified, and well-studied HLA-B-restricted ones were used by the study. The public TCR beta signatures pointed to both CMV infection and matching HLA type. Overall study results and limits: Within the response measured ex vivo, HLA-C-restricted CMV-specific TCR beta clonotypes were dominant.

Each CDR3 protein gets one entry after TCRdb re-called the reads with MiXCR. The sample gives 80,000 or so distinct CDR3 sequences, 20% to 30% of which show up once; 50% is in the top ten. A word on this clonotype: The antigen remains undetermined.

CDR1 GTSNPN and CDR2 SVGIG come from the germline V gene (reference sequence). The CDR3 loop spans 13 amino acids. V shed 3 bases and J shed 4 bases, with 10 bases lying between them. The source was CD8+ T cells from cultured PBMCs, collected from culture after CMV antigen stimulation. This sequence originates from a human donor in good health (CMV status not recorded). Some clones in this sample may be carry-over from other donors' samples. The chain links TRBV30 to TRBJ1-3; D is undetermined. The CDR3 sequence is CAWSRAQGNTIYF. The DNA of the CDR3 is TGTGCCTGGAGCCGAGCACAGGGAAACACCATATATTTT.